This T cell receptor (beta chain) was recorded in a study of human T cells and chemical hapten exposure. This clonotype was detected ten times or more. Trimming pared 0 bases from V and 0 bases from J, leaving 5 bases between. The germline gives CDR1 SGHRS, CDR2 YFSETQ. The CDR3 extends over 14 amino acids. Specified time point: patch test 1, 2 weeks after DPC sensitization. As for treatment: therapeutic diphenylcyclopropenone sensitization with weekly scalp DPC. TCRdb recomputed calls from the RACE reads with MiXCR, one row per CDR3 protein. This sample has tens of thousands of distinct CDR3 sequences, with about 10% found just once.

J is TRBJ2-3 and V is TRBV5-1; D remains unclear. The sequence came from a woman aged 45-60 years with alopecia areata. Some clones in this sample may be carry-over from other donors' samples. Sequences were derived from whole blood, sampled in connection with sensitization to the hapten diphenylcyclopropenone (DPC). CDR3: CASSLVVSTDTQYF. The DNA for the CDR3 is TGCGCCAGCAGCTTGGTTGTCAGCACAGATACGCAGTATTTT.